The sequence of this T cell receptor beta chain was determined in a study of blood T cell repertoires in COVID-19. Germline V gives CDR1 DFQATT, CDR2 SNEGSKA (reference sequence). The CDR3 is 10 amino acids. Allocation to cohorts depended on clinical history reported by the participants. Produced via immunoSEQ multiplex PCR; TCRdb's table is partial and in-frame only. The data show around 180,000 clones, 86% seen once. The TCR was taken from a woman aged 30 to 39 who had recovered from COVID-19. The J gene is TRBJ2-3, the V gene TRBV20-1; 8 bases match TRBD2. Sequences were obtained from PBMCs or T cells enriched from blood (not recorded which). The CDR3 DNA reads TGCAGCCAGAGCGGGAGTTCGCAGTATTTT. Translation: CSQSGSSQYF.